This TCR beta chain was captured in a study of early T cells in non-severe SARS-CoV-2 infection. About the study: The study sequenced bulk RNA from unsorted whole blood, with chains unpaired.

V lost 5 bases and J 5 bases, leaving 12 bases between the germline ends. There are 12 residues in the CDR3. Per germline, CDR1 DFQATT and CDR2 SNEGSKA (reference sequence). This clonotype was observed at least ten times. The target antigen is unknown. Findings and caveats of the study: Reliance on VDJdb matching favored anti-spike CD8 responses; private and CD4 specificities were missed.

Individual cDNA molecules were tagged with unique molecular identifiers, the study reported. TCRdb reprocessed the 5' RACE reads via MiXCR and lists one record per CDR3 protein. The table shows 50,000 or so distinct CDR3 sequences, with around 6% occurring only once. The source material was whole blood. The receptor was isolated from an adult who was a healthcare worker with PCR-confirmed SARS-CoV-2 infection or an uninfected control (not recorded which). The V and J genes are TRBV20-1 and TRBJ1-1; perhaps TRBD1 as D (6 bases). The CDR3 DNA is TGCAGTGCTCCCAACCAGGGGACTGAAGCTTTCTTT. Translated, it gives CSAPNQGTEAFF.